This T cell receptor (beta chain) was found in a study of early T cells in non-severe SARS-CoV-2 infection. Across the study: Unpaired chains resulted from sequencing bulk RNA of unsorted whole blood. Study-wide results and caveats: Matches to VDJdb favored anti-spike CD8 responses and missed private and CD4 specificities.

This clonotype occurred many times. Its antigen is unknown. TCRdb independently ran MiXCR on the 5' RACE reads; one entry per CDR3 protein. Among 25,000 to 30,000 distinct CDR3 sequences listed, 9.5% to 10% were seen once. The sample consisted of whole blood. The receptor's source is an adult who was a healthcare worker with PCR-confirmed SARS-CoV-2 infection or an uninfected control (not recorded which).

DNA for the CDR3: TGCGCCAGCAGCCAAAAGAGCGGGGGGTACACAGATACGCAGTATTTT. Residues: CASSQKSGGYTDTQYF. The V call is TRBV4-1, the J call TRBJ2-3; TRBD2 matches 9 bases. V was pared by 2 bases and J by 2 bases, with 5 bases of the junction left unmatched. This CDR3 region has 16 residues. The V gene's germline CDR1 is MGHRA and CDR2 YSYEKL.